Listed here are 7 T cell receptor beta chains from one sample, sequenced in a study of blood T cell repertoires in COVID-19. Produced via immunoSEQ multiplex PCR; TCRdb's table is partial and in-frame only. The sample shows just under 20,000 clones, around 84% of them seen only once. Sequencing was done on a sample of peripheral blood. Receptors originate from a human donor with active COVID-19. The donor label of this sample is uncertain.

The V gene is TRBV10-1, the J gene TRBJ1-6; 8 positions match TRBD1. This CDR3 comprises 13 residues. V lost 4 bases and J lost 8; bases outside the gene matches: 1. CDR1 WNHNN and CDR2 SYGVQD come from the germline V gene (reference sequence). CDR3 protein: CASSVTGDSPLHF. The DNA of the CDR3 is TGCGCCAGCAGTGTGACAGGGGATTCACCCCTCCACTTT.

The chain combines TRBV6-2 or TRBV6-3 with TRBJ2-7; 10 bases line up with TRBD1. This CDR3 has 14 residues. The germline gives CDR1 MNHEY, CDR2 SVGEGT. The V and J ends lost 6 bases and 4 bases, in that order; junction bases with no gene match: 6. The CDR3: CASSRDRGSYEQYF. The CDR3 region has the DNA TGTGCCAGCAGCCGGGACAGGGGTAGTTACGAGCAGTACTTC.

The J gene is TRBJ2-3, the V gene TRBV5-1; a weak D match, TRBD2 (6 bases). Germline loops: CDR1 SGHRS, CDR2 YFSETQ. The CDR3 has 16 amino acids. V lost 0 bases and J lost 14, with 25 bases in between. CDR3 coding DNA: TGCGCCAGCAGCTTGGTAACTAGCAGATACATCACTAGAAGGTATTTT. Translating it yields CASSLVTSRYITRRYF.

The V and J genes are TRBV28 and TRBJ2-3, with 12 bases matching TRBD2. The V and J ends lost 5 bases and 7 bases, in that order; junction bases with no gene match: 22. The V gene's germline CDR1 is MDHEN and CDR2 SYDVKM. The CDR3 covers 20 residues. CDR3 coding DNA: TGTGCCAGCAGTCCGAAAGTTTTCCGGACTAGCGGGACCCATTCGAATACGCAGTATTTT. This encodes CASSPKVFRTSGTHSNTQYF. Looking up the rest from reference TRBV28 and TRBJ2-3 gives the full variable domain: DVKVTQSSRYLVKRTGEKVFLECVQDMDHENMFWYRQDPGLGLRLIYFSYDVKMKEKGDIPEGYSVSREKKERFSLILESASTNQTSMYLCASSPKVFRTSGTHSNTQYFGPGTRLTVL.

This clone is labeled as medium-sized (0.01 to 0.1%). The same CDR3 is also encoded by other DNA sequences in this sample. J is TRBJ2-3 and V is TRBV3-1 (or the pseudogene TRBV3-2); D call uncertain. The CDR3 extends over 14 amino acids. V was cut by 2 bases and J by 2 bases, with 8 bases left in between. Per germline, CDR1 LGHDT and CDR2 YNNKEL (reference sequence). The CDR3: CASSQLADTDTQYF. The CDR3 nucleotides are TGTGCCAGCAGCCAACTCGCGGACACAGATACGCAGTATTTT.

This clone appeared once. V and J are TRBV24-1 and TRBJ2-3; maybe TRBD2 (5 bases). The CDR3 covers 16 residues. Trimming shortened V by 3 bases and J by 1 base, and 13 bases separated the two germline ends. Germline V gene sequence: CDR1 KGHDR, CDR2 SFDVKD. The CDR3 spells CATSDGLASGTDTQYF. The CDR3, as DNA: TGTGCCACCAGTGATGGTTTAGCGTCGGGCACAGATACGCAGTATTTT.

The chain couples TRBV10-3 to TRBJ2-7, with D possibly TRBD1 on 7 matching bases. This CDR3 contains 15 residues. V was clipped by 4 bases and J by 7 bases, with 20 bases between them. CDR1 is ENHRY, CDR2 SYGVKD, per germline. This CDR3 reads CAISGGKEGAREQYF. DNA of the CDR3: TGTGCCATCAGTGGGGGCAAGGAGGGGGCACGGGAGCAGTACTTC.